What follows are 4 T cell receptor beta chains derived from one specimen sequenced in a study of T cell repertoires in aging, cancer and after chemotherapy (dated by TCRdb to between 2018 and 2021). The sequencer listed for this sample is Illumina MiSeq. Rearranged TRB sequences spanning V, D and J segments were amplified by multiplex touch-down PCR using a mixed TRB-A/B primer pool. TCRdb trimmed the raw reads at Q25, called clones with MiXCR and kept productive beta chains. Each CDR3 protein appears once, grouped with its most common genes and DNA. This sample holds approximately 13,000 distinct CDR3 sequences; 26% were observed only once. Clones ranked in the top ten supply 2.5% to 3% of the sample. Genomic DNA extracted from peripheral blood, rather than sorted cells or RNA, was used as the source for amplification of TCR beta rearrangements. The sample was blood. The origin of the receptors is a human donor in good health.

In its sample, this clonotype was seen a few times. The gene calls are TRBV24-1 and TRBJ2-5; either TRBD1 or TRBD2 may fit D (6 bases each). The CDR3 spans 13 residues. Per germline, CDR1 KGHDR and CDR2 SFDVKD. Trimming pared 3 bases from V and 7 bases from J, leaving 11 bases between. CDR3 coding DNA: TGTGCCACCAGTGATGGGGGGCGGGGGACCCAGTACTTC. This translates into CATSDGGRGTQYF.

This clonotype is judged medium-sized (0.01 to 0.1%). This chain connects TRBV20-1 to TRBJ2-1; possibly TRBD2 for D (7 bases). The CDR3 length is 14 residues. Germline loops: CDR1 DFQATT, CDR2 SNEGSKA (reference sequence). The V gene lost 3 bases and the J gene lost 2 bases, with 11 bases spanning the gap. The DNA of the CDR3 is TGCAGTGCTAGTTTGGGGGGGCCCTACAATGAGCAGTTCTTC. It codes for CSASLGGPYNEQFF.

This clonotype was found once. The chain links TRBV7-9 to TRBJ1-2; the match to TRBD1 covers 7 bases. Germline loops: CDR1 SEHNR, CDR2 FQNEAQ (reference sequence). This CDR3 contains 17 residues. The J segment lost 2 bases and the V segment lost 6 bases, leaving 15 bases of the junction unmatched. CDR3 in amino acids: CASRLKPSTGRNYGYTF. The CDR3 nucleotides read TGTGCCAGCAGATTAAAACCTTCGACAGGGAGGAACTATGGCTACACCTTC.

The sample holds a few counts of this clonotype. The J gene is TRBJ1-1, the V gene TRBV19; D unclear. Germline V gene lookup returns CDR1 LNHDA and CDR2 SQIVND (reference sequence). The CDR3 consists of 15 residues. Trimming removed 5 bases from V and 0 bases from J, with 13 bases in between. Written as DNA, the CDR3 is TGTGCCAGTAGTTACAGAGGGTACATGAACACTGAAGCTTTCTTT. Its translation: CASSYRGYMNTEAFF.